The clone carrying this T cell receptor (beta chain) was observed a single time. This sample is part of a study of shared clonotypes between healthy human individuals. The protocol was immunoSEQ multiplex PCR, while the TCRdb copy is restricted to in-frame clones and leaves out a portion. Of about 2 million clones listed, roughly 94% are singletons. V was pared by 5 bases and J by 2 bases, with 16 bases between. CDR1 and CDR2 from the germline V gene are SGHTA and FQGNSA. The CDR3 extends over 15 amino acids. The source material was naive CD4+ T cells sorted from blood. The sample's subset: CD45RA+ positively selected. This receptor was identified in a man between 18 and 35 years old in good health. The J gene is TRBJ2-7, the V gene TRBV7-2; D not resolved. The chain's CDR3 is CASSPAQVLTYEQYF. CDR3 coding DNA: TGTGCCAGCAGCCCGGCTCAAGTCCTTACCTACGAGCAGTACTTC.